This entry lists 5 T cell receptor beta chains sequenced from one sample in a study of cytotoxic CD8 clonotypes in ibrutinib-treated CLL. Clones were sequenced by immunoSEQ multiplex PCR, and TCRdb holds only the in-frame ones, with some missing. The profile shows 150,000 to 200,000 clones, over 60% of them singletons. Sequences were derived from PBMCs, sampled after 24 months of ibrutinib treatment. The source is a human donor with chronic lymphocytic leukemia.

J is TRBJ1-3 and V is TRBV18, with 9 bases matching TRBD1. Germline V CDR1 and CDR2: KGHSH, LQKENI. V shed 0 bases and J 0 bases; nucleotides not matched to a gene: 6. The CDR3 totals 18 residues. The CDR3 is CASSPPSLGQGSGNTIYF. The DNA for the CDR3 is TGTGCCAGCTCACCACCGTCTTTGGGACAGGGCTCTGGAAACACCATATATTTT.

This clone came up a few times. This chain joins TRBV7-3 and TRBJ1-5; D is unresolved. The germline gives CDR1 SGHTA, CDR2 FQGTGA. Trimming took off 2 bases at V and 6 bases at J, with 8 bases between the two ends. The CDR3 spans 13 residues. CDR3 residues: CASSLDALQPQHF. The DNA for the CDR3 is TGTGCCAGCAGCTTAGATGCCCTTCAGCCCCAGCATTTT.

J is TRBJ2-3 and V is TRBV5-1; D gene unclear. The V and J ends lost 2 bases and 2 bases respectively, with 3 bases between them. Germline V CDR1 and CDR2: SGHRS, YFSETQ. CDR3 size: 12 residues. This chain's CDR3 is CASSFNTDTQYF. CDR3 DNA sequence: TGCGCCAGCAGCTTTAACACAGATACGCAGTATTTT.

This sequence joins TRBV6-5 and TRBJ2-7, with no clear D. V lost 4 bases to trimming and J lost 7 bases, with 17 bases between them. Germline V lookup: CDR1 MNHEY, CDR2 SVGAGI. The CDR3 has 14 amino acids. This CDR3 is CASSSTPTDGEQYF. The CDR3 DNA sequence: TGTGCCAGCAGTTCAACCCCGACGGATGGGGAGCAGTACTTC.

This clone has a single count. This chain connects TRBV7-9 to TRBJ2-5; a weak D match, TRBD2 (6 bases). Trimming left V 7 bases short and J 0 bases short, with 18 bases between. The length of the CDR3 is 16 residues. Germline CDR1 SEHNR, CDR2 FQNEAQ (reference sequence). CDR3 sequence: CASTFSSLANQETQYF. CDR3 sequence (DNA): TGTGCCAGCACCTTCTCCTCCCTAGCGAACCAAGAGACCCAGTACTTC. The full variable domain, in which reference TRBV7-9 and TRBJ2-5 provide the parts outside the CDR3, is DTGVSQNPRHKITKRGQNVTFRCDPISEHNRLYWYRQTLGQGPEFLTYFQNEAQLEKSRLLSDRFSAERPKGSFSTLEIQRTEQGDSAMYLCASTFSSLANQETQYFGPGTRLLVL.